This note documents a single T cell receptor beta chain sequence. The antigen is undetermined. Germline values: CDR1 MDHEN, CDR2 SYDVKM. V shed 3 bases and J 8 bases; nucleotides not matched to a gene: 3. The CDR3 consists of 13 residues. The naive CD8 fraction comprised CD45RO-negative cells positively selected for CCR7 and excluded terminally differentiated effector memory CD45RA+ cells. Clones were sequenced by immunoSEQ multiplex PCR, and TCRdb holds only the in-frame ones, with some missing. The table includes about 2,200,000 clones, about 92% detected once. This sample is drawn from a study of shared clonotypes between healthy human individuals. Whole-study results and caveats: Rarefaction showed that sequencing of sorted subsets was incomplete (despite large depth). With a handful of donors compared, around 5.4% of naive CD4 clonotypes were shared. Shared clonotypes across all four donors exceeded non-shared ones in generation probability.

Sample: naive CD8+ T cells from PBMCs. This chain links TRBV28 with TRBJ1-2; 10 bases line up with TRBD1. This receptor was taken from a man between 18 and 35 years old in good health. Some clones in this sample may be carry-over from other donors' samples. As DNA, the CDR3 is TGTGCCAGCAGTTTTGGGACAGGGGAAGGCTACACCTTC. This codes for CASSFGTGEGYTF.